The rows below give T cell receptor beta chains drawn from one sample of a study of CDR3 diversity in severe acne. MiXCR, applied by TCRdb to the PCR reads, yields one record per CDR3 protein. The sample yields roughly 93,000 distinct CDR3 sequences, roughly 49% seen once. The source material was blood. Receptor source: a male donor with severe acne vulgaris. The CDR3 runs from the conserved cysteine through the conserved F or W. Fields, in order: D gene, J gene, clone size, V gene, CDR3 protein, CDR3 DNA. A D gene is named only where the DNA matches it firmly. Expanded clones are given a class, and other clones once, few, many or no size at all.

D: .
J: TRBJ2-7
size: many
V: TRBV25-1
CDR3: CASSGPDSYEQYF
DNA: TGTGCCAGCAGTGGGCCGGACAGCTACGAGCAGTACTTC

D: .
J: TRBJ2-2
size: many
V: TRBV6-6
CDR3: CASSPGVGTGELFF
DNA: TGTGCCAGCAGTCCGGGAGTGGGCACCGGGGAGCTGTTTTTT

D: TRBD1
J: TRBJ2-6
size: few
V: TRBV11-2
CDR3: CASSTWTGDSGANVLTF
DNA: TGTGCCAGCAGCACCTGGACAGGGGACTCTGGGGCCAACGTCCTGACTTTC

D: .
J: TRBJ2-2
size: few
V: TRBV4-2
CDR3: CASSHGYGPGELFF
DNA: TGTGCCAGCAGCCATGGCTATGGACCCGGGGAGCTGTTTTTT

D: .
J: TRBJ1-2
size: many
V: TRBV6-1
CDR3: CASSEAGPAGYGYTF
DNA: TGTGCCAGCAGTGAAGCTGGGCCAGCAGGTTATGGCTACACCTTC

D: .
J: TRBJ1-1
size: medium-sized
V: TRBV20-1
CDR3: CSARRRGGKNTEAFF
DNA: TGCAGTGCTAGACGTAGAGGGGGGAAGAACACTGAAGCTTTCTTT

D: .
J: TRBJ2-7
size: .
V: TRBV9
CDR3: CASSAGGGGYEQYF
DNA: TGTGCCAGCAGCGCGGGAGGGGGCGGCTACGAGCAGTACTTC

D: TRBD2
J: TRBJ2-5
size: .
V: TRBV7-9
CDR3: CASSTLAGAETQYF
DNA: TGTGCCAGCAGCACACTAGCGGGAGCGGAGACCCAGTACTTC

D: .
J: TRBJ2-5
size: .
V: TRBV12-3/TRBV12-4
CDR3: CASRPENQETQYF
DNA: TGTGCCAGCAGACCAGAGAACCAAGAGACCCAGTACTTC

D: .
J: TRBJ2-7
size: many
V: TRBV19
CDR3: CASSAQGTYEQYF
DNA: TGTGCCAGTAGTGCCCAGGGGACCTACGAGCAGTACTTC

D: .
J: TRBJ1-5
size: .
V: TRBV7-7
CDR3: CASSAGQHNRPQHF
DNA: TGTGCTAGCAGCGCGGGGCAGCACAATCGGCCCCAGCATTTT

D: .
J: TRBJ2-5
size: .
V: TRBV15
CDR3: CATTSRGETQYF
DNA: TGTGCCACCACGTCCAGGGGCGAGACCCAGTACTTC

D: .
J: TRBJ1-6
size: .
V: TRBV6-5
CDR3: CASSWPPGMDSPLHF
DNA: TGTGCCAGCAGTTGGCCACCGGGGATGGATTCACCCCTCCACTTT

D: .
J: TRBJ2-1
size: many
V: TRBV9
CDR3: CASTGSNNEQFF
DNA: TGTGCCAGCACGGGTTCGAACAATGAGCAGTTCTTC

D: TRBD2
J: TRBJ2-7
size: .
V: TRBV5-1
CDR3: CASTLRTSGTSYEQYF
DNA: TGCGCCAGCACCTTGAGGACTAGCGGGACATCCTACGAGCAGTACTTC

D: TRBD1
J: TRBJ1-4
size: many
V: TRBV7-2
CDR3: CASSHRFHRDRPEKLFF
DNA: TGTGCCAGCAGTCATCGATTCCACCGGGACAGGCCTGAAAAACTGTTTTTT

D: .
J: TRBJ1-3
size: many
V: TRBV11-2
CDR3: CASSLGRGTIYF
DNA: TGTGCCAGCAGCTTAGGCCGAGGCACCATATATTTT

D: TRBD1
J: TRBJ2-7
size: few
V: TRBV7-8
CDR3: CASSFTGGYEQYF
DNA: TGTGCCAGCAGCTTTACAGGGGGCTACGAGCAGTACTTC

D: .
J: TRBJ2-1
size: .
V: TRBV30
CDR3: CAWSGRSYNEQFF
DNA: TGTGCCTGGAGTGGTCGATCCTACAATGAGCAGTTCTTC

D: .
J: TRBJ2-5
size: .
V: TRBV6-2/TRBV6-3
CDR3: CASSFQGETQYF
DNA: TGTGCCAGCAGTTTTCAGGGGGAGACCCAGTACTTC

D: .
J: TRBJ2-3
size: .
V: TRBV29-1
CDR3: CRVGPTDTQYF
DNA: TGCAGAGTTGGCCCCACAGATACGCAGTATTTT

D: .
J: TRBJ2-1
size: .
V: TRBV29-1
CDR3: CSVDGGTNSYNEQFF
DNA: TGCAGCGTTGATGGGGGTACGAACTCCTACAATGAGCAGTTCTTC

D: .
J: TRBJ2-5
size: many
V: TRBV7-9
CDR3: CASSLGQGKETQYF
DNA: TGTGCCAGCAGCTTAGGTCAGGGAAAAGAGACCCAGTACTTC

D: TRBD2
J: TRBJ2-2
size: .
V: TRBV7-2
CDR3: CASSVAPGTSGGGELFF
DNA: TGTGCCAGCAGCGTCGCCCCCGGGACTAGCGGGGGCGGGGAGCTGTTTTTT

D: .
J: TRBJ1-5
size: .
V: TRBV28
CDR3: CASDGGIQPQHF
DNA: TGTGCCAGCGACGGGGGGATTCAGCCCCAGCATTTT

D: .
J: TRBJ1-2
size: .
V: TRBV29-1
CDR3: CSVTTGRTDNYGYTF
DNA: TGCAGCGTCACAACGGGAAGAACAGATAACTATGGCTACACCTTC

D: TRBD2
J: TRBJ2-1
size: .
V: TRBV29-1
CDR3: CSVRREVDEQFF
DNA: TGCAGCGTCCGTCGGGAGGTCGATGAGCAGTTCTTC

D: TRBD1
J: TRBJ1-4
size: .
V: TRBV7-2
CDR3: CASSLDRGTEKLFF
DNA: TGTGCCAGCAGCTTAGACAGGGGTACTGAAAAACTGTTTTTT

D: TRBD1
J: TRBJ2-1
size: .
V: TRBV7-2
CDR3: CASSSLTGDEQFF
DNA: TGTGCCAGCAGCAGCTTAACAGGGGATGAGCAGTTCTTC

D: TRBD2
J: TRBJ2-5
size: many
V: TRBV7-2
CDR3: CASRPRTSGGETQYF
DNA: TGTGCCAGCAGACCAAGGACTAGCGGGGGGGAGACCCAGTACTTC

D: .
J: TRBJ2-7
size: .
V: TRBV7-6
CDR3: CASSPGGGMDEQYF
DNA: TGTGCCAGCAGCCCAGGGGGAGGTATGGACGAGCAGTACTTC

D: TRBD1
J: TRBJ2-7
size: .
V: TRBV29-1
CDR3: CSVGQGVYEQYF
DNA: TGCAGCGTCGGACAGGGGGTATACGAGCAGTACTTC

D: .
J: TRBJ2-7
size: .
V: TRBV19
CDR3: CASSPARGAHEQYF
DNA: TGTGCCAGTAGTCCGGCCAGGGGAGCCCACGAGCAGTACTTC

D: .
J: TRBJ2-7
size: medium-sized
V: TRBV29-1
CDR3: CSVGGNEQYF
DNA: TGCAGCGTTGGGGGCAACGAGCAGTACTTC

D: .
J: TRBJ2-3
size: .
V: TRBV24-1
CDR3: CAASDPLGSGFTDTQYF
DNA: TGTGCCGCCAGTGACCCCCTCGGAAGTGGGTTCACAGATACGCAGTATTTT

D: TRBD2
J: TRBJ2-1
size: .
V: TRBV20-1
CDR3: CSYSGTSGSFRFYEQFF
DNA: TGCAGTTACTCCGGGACTAGCGGGAGCTTTCGATTTTATGAGCAGTTCTTC

D: TRBD2
J: TRBJ2-2
size: many
V: TRBV14
CDR3: CASSQGLAGGLGTGELFF
DNA: TGTGCCAGCAGCCAAGGACTAGCGGGAGGGCTGGGGACCGGGGAGCTGTTTTTT

D: .
J: TRBJ2-1
size: many
V: TRBV6-4
CDR3: CASSDSDSNEQFF
DNA: TGTGCCAGCAGTGACTCAGACTCCAATGAGCAGTTCTTC

D: .
J: TRBJ1-2
size: few
V: TRBV9
CDR3: CASSGSFANYGYTF
DNA: TGTGCCAGCAGCGGATCGTTTGCTAACTATGGCTACACCTTC

D: .
J: TRBJ1-2
size: .
V: TRBV11-2
CDR3: CASSLFPTPSNYGYTF
DNA: TGTGCCAGCAGCTTATTCCCGACACCCTCTAACTATGGCTACACCTTC

D: .
J: TRBJ1-2
size: .
V: TRBV10-3
CDR3: CAISGGGGRNGYTF
DNA: TGTGCCATCAGTGGAGGGGGGGGCAGGAATGGCTACACCTTC

D: .
J: TRBJ2-1
size: medium-sized
V: TRBV2
CDR3: CASSETAVQEFF
DNA: TGTGCCAGCAGTGAGACTGCTGTCCAGGAGTTCTTC

D: .
J: TRBJ2-2
size: many
V: TRBV15
CDR3: CATSSDQENTNTGELFF
DNA: TGTGCCACCAGCAGCGACCAGGAAAACACGAACACCGGGGAGCTGTTTTTT

D: .
J: TRBJ1-5
size: .
V: TRBV20-1
CDR3: CSADLRGAGQPQHF
DNA: TGCAGTGCTGACTTGCGAGGGGCAGGTCAGCCCCAGCATTTT